This T cell receptor (beta chain) appears in the sequencing data of a study of CD8 T cells in ankylosing spondylitis. TCRdb called the 5' RACE reads again in MiXCR, with one record for every CDR3 protein. The profile shows 250,000 to 300,000 distinct CDR3 sequences, 15% to 20% of them singletons. Points from the study as a whole: Disease-associated clones were reportedly significantly overrepresented in matched ankylosing spondylitis synovial fluid. Apparently characteristic of ankylosing spondylitis blood was a TCR beta motif (fewer than ten highly homologous variants). Prior work had noted some motif variants in reactive arthritis blood and synovial fluid. Those disease-linked clones were CD8+; they were also relatively rare in peripheral blood.

The V end was cut by 4 bases, the J end by 5 bases, with 8 bases between. Germline CDR1 and CDR2: LNHDA and SQIVND (reference sequence). The CDR3 consists of 12 residues. Concerning this clonotype: What it binds is not known.

The rearrangement joins TRBV19 to TRBJ1-1; D not resolved. Material: blood, either unsorted or a sorted T cell fraction (not recorded which). The sequence was obtained from a male donor with ankylosing spondylitis or in good health (not recorded which). Written as DNA, the CDR3 is TGTGCCAGTAGTAATTGGGGAACTGAAGCTTTCTTT. Translation: CASSNWGTEAFF.